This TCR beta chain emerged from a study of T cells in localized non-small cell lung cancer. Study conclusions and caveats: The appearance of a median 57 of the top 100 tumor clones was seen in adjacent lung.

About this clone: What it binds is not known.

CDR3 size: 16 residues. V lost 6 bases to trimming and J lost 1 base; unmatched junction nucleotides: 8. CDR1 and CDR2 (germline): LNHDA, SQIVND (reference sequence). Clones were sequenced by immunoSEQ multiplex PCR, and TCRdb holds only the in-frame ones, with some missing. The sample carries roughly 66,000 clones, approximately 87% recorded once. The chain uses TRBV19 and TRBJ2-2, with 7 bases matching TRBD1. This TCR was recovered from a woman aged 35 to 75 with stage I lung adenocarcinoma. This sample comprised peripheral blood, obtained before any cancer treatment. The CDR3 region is CASRYRDSKNTGELFF. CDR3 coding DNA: TGTGCCAGTAGGTATAGGGACAGCAAGAACACCGGGGAGCTGTTTTTT.